Each of the 17 T cell receptor beta chains below was sequenced from the same sample in a study of blood T cells in healthy people across ages. Primers used in a second PCR of roughly 6 to 11 cycles were a sample-barcoded 5' primer and a J-beta primer mix. TCRdb ran MiXCR on the 5' RACE reads and lists one entry per CDR3 protein. The sample gives some 760,000 distinct CDR3 sequences, 25% of which show up once; more than 3% is in the top ten. This sample also appeared in a second study, on T cells of mothers and their children.

The material sequenced was blood. The origin of the receptors is a boy aged 5-17 years in good health.

The chain carries TRBV3-1 and TRBJ2-7; TRBD1 matches 7 bases. Germline V lookup: CDR1 LGHDT, CDR2 YNNKEL (reference sequence). CDR3 size: 16 residues. The J segment lost 0 bases and the V segment lost 3 bases, leaving 8 bases of the junction unmatched. The CDR3 sequence: CASSQTPGTVSYEQYF. CDR3 coding DNA: TGTGCCAGCAGCCAGACCCCAGGGACAGTCTCCTACGAGCAGTACTTC.

Many counts were recorded for this clonotype. The genes are TRBV5-1 and TRBJ2-5; 7 positions match TRBD2. The tail of the sequence fits TRBJ2-7 better, so the J call may be wrong. The CDR3 runs to 14 residues. Germline CDR1 and CDR2: SGHRS and YFSETQ. The CDR3 loop reads CASSFGGSTYEQYF. The DNA for the CDR3 is TGCGCCAGCAGCTTCGGCGGGAGTACGTACGAGCAGTACTTC.

Only a few counts were recorded for this clonotype. The chain couples TRBV5-1 to TRBJ2-3; 9 bases agree with TRBD2. Trimming took 4 bases from V and 6 from J; bases not matched to a gene: 6. The CDR3 totals 14 residues. Per the germline V gene, CDR1 is SGHRS and CDR2 is YFSETQ. The CDR3 spells CASSKAGGLDTQYF. CDR3 bases: TGCGCCAGCAGCAAAGCGGGAGGTCTGGATACGCAGTATTTT.

This clonotype was observed a few times. The CDR3 is CSVRTGGMYNEQFF. Here the CDR3 DNA reads TGCAGCGTTCGGACAGGTGGGATGTACAATGAGCAGTTCTTC. The chain is built from TRBV29-1 and TRBJ2-1; 7 nucleotides align to TRBD1. Germline loops: CDR1 SQVTM, CDR2 ANQGSEA. Trimming took 5 bases from V and 4 from J; bases not matched to a gene: 8. The CDR3 contains 14 residues.

The chain recombines TRBV19 with TRBJ2-2; the D call may be TRBD1 or TRBD2 (5 bases each). CDR1 and CDR2 (germline): LNHDA, SQIVND (reference sequence). Trimming cost V 3 bases and J 3 bases, with 17 bases left between them. CDR3 length: 17 residues. CDR3 bases: TGTGCCAGTAGTATTAATCTCGGTGGGACGGACACCGGGGAGCTGTTTTTT. This codes for CASSINLGGTDTGELFF. The full variable domain, in which reference TRBV19 and TRBJ2-2 provide the parts outside the CDR3, is DGGITQSPKYLFRKEGQNVTLSCEQNLNHDAMYWYRQDPGQGLRLIYYSQIVNDFQKGDIAEGYSVSREKKESFPLTVTSAQKNPTAFYLCASSINLGGTDTGELFFGEGSRLTVL.

This chain connects TRBV28 to TRBJ2-2; TRBD1 might be the D (6 bases). Germline CDR1 is MDHEN and CDR2 is SYDVKM. The CDR3 consists of 16 residues. Trimming removed 3 bases at V and 4 bases at J, with 15 bases between. DNA for the CDR3: TGTGCCAGCAGTTTGGGACCGACAGGACCCACCGGGGAGCTGTTTTTT. This sequence encodes CASSLGPTGPTGELFF.

The chain carries TRBV20-1 and TRBJ2-4; 9 positions agree with TRBD1. J was trimmed by 4 bases and V by 5 bases; bases with no gene match: 9. There are 15 residues in the CDR3. Germline V lookup: CDR1 DFQATT, CDR2 SNEGSKA (reference sequence). The CDR3 protein is CSARATGGLKNIQYF. CDR3 in DNA: TGCAGTGCTCGCGCGACAGGGGGGCTGAAAAACATTCAGTACTTC.

The rearrangement uses TRBV28 and TRBJ2-5; D remains ambiguous. The J call is uncertain, as TRBJ2-7 better fits the DNA end. Germline V lookup: CDR1 MDHEN, CDR2 SYDVKM. The CDR3 totals 15 residues. The CDR3 DNA reads as TGTGCCAGCAGTCAACCCCGGGTCGAACGCCACGAGCAGTACTTC. It codes for CASSQPRVERHEQYF.

The rearrangement links TRBV4-1 to TRBJ2-5; 9 nucleotides agree with TRBD1. Germline V gives CDR1 MGHRA, CDR2 YSYEKL. The CDR3 totals 16 residues. V lost 1 base to trimming and J lost 0 bases; unmatched junction nucleotides: 3. CDR3 DNA sequence: TGCGCCAGCAGCCAAGCGGGGACAGGGTACCAAGAGACCCAGTACTTC. Amino acids: CASSQAGTGYQETQYF.

This clonotype was detected only a few times. The rearrangement links TRBV11-2 to TRBJ2-5, with no clear D. The CDR3 is made up of 13 amino acids. V was clipped by 5 bases and J by 0 bases, with 7 bases between them. Per the germline V gene, CDR1 is SGHAT and CDR2 is FQNNGV. The CDR3 nucleotides read TGTGCCAGCAGCCCTTATTACCAAGAGACCCAGTACTTC. It yields the protein CASSPYYQETQYF.

This clonotype was counted only a few times. The genes are TRBV28 and TRBJ2-5; D could derive from TRBD1 or TRBD2 (5 bases each). V gave up 6 bases and J gave up 3 bases, with 17 bases separating them. Germline CDR1 and CDR2: MDHEN and SYDVKM. This CDR3 contains 15 residues. CDR3 in amino acids: CASSHRQSGEETQYF. The CDR3 nucleotides are TGTGCCAGCAGCCATCGACAGTCCGGGGAAGAGACCCAGTACTTC.

The chain is built from TRBV20-1 and TRBJ1-3; maybe TRBD1 (6 bases). V was trimmed by 1 base and J by 1 base, leaving 17 bases between them. CDR1 and CDR2 (germline): DFQATT, SNEGSKA (reference sequence). The CDR3 has 17 residues. The CDR3 region is CSARADRASGSGNTIYF. CDR3 bases: TGCAGTGCTAGAGCGGACAGAGCTTCGGGGTCTGGAAACACCATATATTTT.

This clonotype was detected only a few times. The genes are TRBV4-3 and TRBJ1-2, with 9 bases identical to TRBD1. CDR3 length: 15 amino acids. Germline assignment: CDR1 LGHNA and CDR2 YSLEER. V lost 4 bases to trimming and J lost 5 bases; unmatched junction nucleotides: 8. The CDR3 DNA is TGCGCCAGCAGCCCGCGGGACAGGGTCGGGTATGGCTACACCTTC. Its protein product is CASSPRDRVGYGYTF.

The V gene is TRBV28, the J gene TRBJ2-6, with D tentatively TRBD1 or TRBD2 (5 bases each). V was pared by 6 bases and J by 0 bases, with 15 bases between. The V gene's germline CDR1 is MDHEN and CDR2 SYDVKM. The CDR3 length is 17 residues. The CDR3 DNA follows: TGTGCCAGCAGCCTCCGGGACGGTATCTCTGGGGCCAACGTCCTGACTTTC. Protein: CASSLRDGISGANVLTF.

The gene calls are TRBV4-2 and TRBJ2-5; D is possibly TRBD1 or TRBD2 (5 bases each). Germline CDR1 is LGHNA and CDR2 is YNFKEQ. This CDR3 has 17 residues. V lost 0 bases, J lost 4 bases, and 18 bases lay in between. CDR3 region: CASSQEGTDQLRETQYF. The DNA for the CDR3 is TGTGCCAGCAGCCAAGAAGGGACCGACCAGTTGAGAGAGACCCAGTACTTC.

Concerning this clonotype: Relative to the germline gene, one junction end is altered; a read error may explain this. This chain uses TRBV28 with TRBJ1-2; 12 bases line up with TRBD1. This CDR3 has 16 amino acids. CDR1 MDHEN and CDR2 SYDVKM come from the germline V gene. The CDR3 loop is CASSLQTGTGGKGYIF. The DNA of the CDR3 is TGTGCCAGCAGTTTGCAAACCGGGACAGGGGGCAAAGGCTACATCTTC.

In this sample, this clonotype turned up many times. The chain has TRBV6-6 and TRBJ1-2; D gene uncertain. V lost 4 bases and J lost 2, with 5 bases in between. This CDR3 region has 12 residues. CDR1 MNHNY and CDR2 SVGAGI come from the germline V gene (reference sequence). The CDR3 DNA is TGTGCCAGCAGTTCCGGAAACTATGGCTACACCTTC. Amino acid sequence: CASSSGNYGYTF.